This passage covers 31 T cell receptor beta chains from one sample sequenced in a study of T cell responses to AZD1222 COVID-19 vaccine. Profiling relied on immunoSEQ multiplex PCR, and the TCRdb table lists in-frame clones only, not all of them. The sample records around 180,000 clones, 80% to 95% being singletons. Sequenced material: peripheral blood, taken on day 0 of AZD1222 vaccination. These receptors were taken from an adult in good health.

This clone has only one observation. The V gene is TRBV6-4, the J gene TRBJ2-1, with TRBD1 matching over 7 bases. With V trimmed by 2 bases and J by 4 bases, 8 bases remained unmatched. Germline loops: CDR1 MRHNA, CDR2 SNTAGT. There are 16 residues in the CDR3. CDR3 residues: CASSDPGTEIYNEQFF. CDR3 in DNA: TGTGCCAGCAGTGACCCCGGGACAGAGATTTACAATGAGCAGTTCTTC.

This clone was recorded a few times. The genes are TRBV18 and TRBJ1-2; D is undetermined. Germline loops: CDR1 KGHSH, CDR2 LQKENI. Trimming cost V 2 bases and J 0 bases, with 13 bases left between them. The CDR3 runs 16 residues. In nucleotides, the CDR3 is TGTGCCAGCTCACCAGGTGCCCCTTCCACTAACTATGGCTACACCTTC. Translating it yields CASSPGAPSTNYGYTF.

The chain is built from TRBV19 and TRBJ1-1; 8 nucleotides match TRBD1. V lost 3 bases and J lost 11; bases outside the gene matches: 8. The CDR3 runs to 13 residues. Per the germline V gene, CDR1 is LNHDA and CDR2 is SQIVND (reference sequence). The CDR3 is CASSMSYQGAAFF. Written as DNA, the CDR3 is TGTGCCAGTAGTATGAGTTATCAGGGGGCCGCTTTCTTT. The whole variable domain, filled in from reference TRBV19 and TRBJ1-1, reads DGGITQSPKYLFRKEGQNVTLSCEQNLNHDAMYWYRQDPGQGLRLIYYSQIVNDFQKGDIAEGYSVSREKKESFPLTVTSAQKNPTAFYLCASSMSYQGAAFFGQGTRLTVV.

This rearrangement joins TRBV4-2 to TRBJ2-3; TRBD2 matches at 13 bases. Per the germline V gene, CDR1 is LGHNA and CDR2 is YNFKEQ. The length of the CDR3 is 17 residues. With V trimmed by 0 bases and J by 3 bases, 3 bases remained unmatched. CDR3 sequence (DNA): TGTGCCAGCAGCCAAGAACTAGCGGGGGGGCCGACAGATACGCAGTATTTT. It codes for CASSQELAGGPTDTQYF.

A single count supports this clone. J is TRBJ1-2 and V is TRBV6-1; maybe TRBD1 (5 bases). CDR1 and CDR2 (germline): MNHNS, SASEGT. V was pared by 2 bases and J by 7 bases, with 8 bases between. The CDR3 covers 12 residues. Written as DNA, the CDR3 is TGTGCCAGCAGTGAAAGCGGGGGTGGCTACACCTTC. Translation: CASSESGGGYTF.

The chain combines TRBV6-1 with TRBJ2-5; TRBD1 matches 8 bases. This CDR3 is 14 amino acids long. The V segment lost 3 bases and the J segment 5 bases; nucleotides outside the gene matches: 5. From germline, CDR1 is MNHNS and CDR2 SASEGT. CDR3 sequence: CASSDRTGIETQYF. The CDR3 nucleotides are TGTGCCAGCAGTGACAGGACAGGGATTGAGACCCAGTACTTC.

The rearrangement links TRBV15 to TRBJ1-4, with 10 bases aligning to TRBD1. The CDR3 spans 16 residues. Trimming at V came to 2 bases and at J to 6 bases, leaving 6 bases not matched to a gene. CDR1 and CDR2 from the germline V gene are LNHNV and YYDKDF (reference sequence). CDR3 loop: CATSRNSGTGDEKLFF. In DNA, the CDR3 is TGTGCCACCAGCAGAAATTCCGGGACAGGGGATGAAAAACTGTTTTTT.

DNA for the CDR3: TGTGCCAGCAGCCTAGGGGGGAACTATGGCTACACCTTC. Protein sequence: CASSLGGNYGYTF. This rearrangement joins TRBV11-2 to TRBJ1-2; D might be TRBD1 (6 bases). CDR3 length: 13 amino acids. CDR1 and CDR2 (germline): SGHAT, FQNNGV. Trimming removed 5 bases from V and 2 bases from J, with 9 bases in between.

This clone was recorded only once. This sample includes further DNA sequences coding for the same CDR3. The chain links TRBV5-5 to TRBJ1-2; TRBD1 matches at 7 bases. The V gene's germline CDR1 is SGHKS and CDR2 YYEKEE (reference sequence). CDR3 length equals 13 residues. Trimming removed 4 bases from V and 4 bases from J; junction bases left unmatched: 4. In nucleotides, the CDR3 is TGTGCCAGCAGCCAACAGGGGCGCTATGGCTACACCTTC. Amino acids: CASSQQGRYGYTF.

The chain uses TRBV18 and TRBJ1-5, with 8 nucleotides matching TRBD1. Trimming took 4 bases from V and 3 from J; bases not matched to a gene: 2. Germline V gene data show CDR1 as KGHSH and CDR2 as LQKENI. The CDR3 covers 14 residues. The CDR3 sequence is CASSQTGDNQPQHF. The CDR3 coding sequence is TGTGCCAGCTCACAGACAGGGGACAATCAGCCCCAGCATTTT. Filled out from reference TRBV18 and TRBJ1-5, the complete variable domain reads NAGVMQNPRHLVRRRGQEARLRCSPMKGHSHVYWYRQLPEEGLKFMVYLQKENIIDESGMPKERFSAEFPKEGPSILRIQQVVRGDSAAYFCASSQTGDNQPQHFGDGTRLSIL.

The chain carries TRBV19 and TRBJ1-1; a possible D gene is TRBD1 (6 bases). This CDR3 has 15 residues. Trimming shortened V by 6 bases and J by 3 bases, and 17 bases separated the two germline ends. CDR1 is LNHDA, CDR2 SQIVND, per germline (reference sequence). CDR3: CASRTLQGRDTEAFF. Written as DNA, the CDR3 is TGTGCCAGTAGAACCCTACAGGGTAGAGACACTGAAGCTTTCTTT.

The V gene is TRBV7-2, the J gene TRBJ2-7; tentatively, D is TRBD2 (5 bases). V lost 2 bases, J lost 1 base, and 9 bases lay in between. Per germline, CDR1 SGHTA and CDR2 FQGNSA. The CDR3 totals 14 residues. DNA of the CDR3: TGTGCCAGCAGCTTAACCAGCGGTTCCTACGAGCAGTACGTC. This sequence encodes CASSLTSGSYEQYV.

This clone was seen a single time. The genes are TRBV28 and TRBJ1-1; the D gene is possibly TRBD1 (6 bases). The CDR3 loop spans 16 amino acids. Per germline, CDR1 MDHEN and CDR2 SYDVKM. The V and J ends lost 5 bases and 1 base respectively, with 17 bases between them. CDR3 in DNA: TGTGCCAGCAGTCCCGGGGGGCTTGATACGAACACTGAAGCTTTCTTT. It encodes CASSPGGLDTNTEAFF.

The chain links TRBV20-1 to TRBJ1-2; D gene ambiguous. The germline V gene encodes CDR1 DFQATT and CDR2 SNEGSKA (reference sequence). This CDR3 comprises 11 residues. Deletions cut 6 bases from V and 3 bases from J, with 8 bases between. CDR3 region: CSAGTDYGYTF. As DNA, the CDR3 is TGCAGTGCAGGCACAGACTATGGCTACACCTTC.

The rearrangement joins TRBV4-3 to TRBJ1-1; no clear D. Germline lookup yields CDR1 LGHNA and CDR2 YSLEER. V was pared by 4 bases and J by 0 bases, with 12 bases between. The CDR3 consists of 15 residues. The CDR3 loop reads CASSPLPILNTEAFF. CDR3 nucleotide sequence: TGCGCCAGCAGCCCTCTTCCGATACTGAACACTGAAGCTTTCTTT.

The chain has TRBV6-6 and TRBJ2-5, with TRBD2 identical over 7 bases. Germline V gene lookup returns CDR1 MNHNY and CDR2 SVGAGI (reference sequence). The length of the CDR3 is 15 residues. Losses at the gene ends were 5 bases for V and 1 base for J; bases not matched to a gene: 7. CDR3 sequence: CASSHTSAAQETQYF. In nucleotides, the CDR3 is TGTGCCAGCAGTCACACTAGCGCTGCCCAAGAGACCCAGTACTTC.

The gene calls are TRBV6-4 and TRBJ1-1, with D perhaps matching TRBD1 (5 bases). The V end lost 6 bases, the J end lost 5 bases, and 13 bases lay between the germline ends. Germline lookup yields CDR1 MRHNA and CDR2 SNTAGT. The CDR3 extends over 13 amino acids. The CDR3 protein is CASSPGQNTEAFF. CDR3 in DNA: TGTGCCAGCAGCCCCGGACAAAATACTGAAGCTTTCTTT.

J is TRBJ1-2 and V is TRBV15, with D hard to call. Between the trimmed V and J ends, which lost 0 bases and 8 bases, there was a span of 19 bases. This CDR3 spans 16 amino acids. From germline, CDR1 is LNHNV and CDR2 YYDKDF (reference sequence). CDR3 in amino acids: CATSRDKVATIRGYTF. The CDR3 nucleotides read TGTGCCACCAGCAGAGATAAGGTGGCAACGATTCGAGGCTACACCTTC. Supplemented by reference TRBV15 and TRBJ1-2, the full variable domain reads DAMVIQNPRYQVTQFGKPVTLSCSQTLNHNVMYWYQQKSSQAPKLLFHYYDKDFNNEADTPDNFQSRRPNTSFCFLDIRSPGLGDTAMYLCATSRDKVATIRGYTFGSGTRLTVV.

The chain is built from TRBV13 and TRBJ2-7; maybe TRBD1 (7 bases). This CDR3 has 13 amino acids. Germline lookup yields CDR1 PRHDT and CDR2 FYEKMQ (reference sequence). Trimming pared 5 bases from V and 4 bases from J, leaving 12 bases between. Here the CDR3 DNA reads TGTGCCAGCAGCGCGGGGACAGTATACGAGCAGTACGTC. Translation gives CASSAGTVYEQYV.

The chain carries TRBV6-5 and TRBJ2-1; TRBD2 might be the D (5 bases). V was trimmed by 8 bases and J by 1 base, leaving 9 bases between them. Germline-derived CDR1 and CDR2 are MNHEY and SVGAGI. CDR3 length: 13 residues. In nucleotides, the CDR3 is TGTGCCAGCGGTACGGGGTCCTACAATGAGCAGTTCTTC. Translating gives CASGTGSYNEQFF.

In its sample, this clone was seen once. The chain employs TRBV19 and TRBJ2-1, with D possibly being TRBD2 (6 bases). The germline CDR1 and CDR2 sequences are LNHDA and SQIVND (reference sequence). The CDR3 extends over 11 amino acids. V gave up 6 bases and J gave up 7 bases, with 7 bases separating them. This CDR3 reads CASRGGNEQFF. The CDR3 nucleotides read TGTGCCAGTAGGGGGGGAAATGAGCAGTTCTTC.

The gene calls are TRBV7-2 and TRBJ2-1; D may be TRBD2 (5 bases). This CDR3 is 15 amino acids long. The germline gives CDR1 SGHTA, CDR2 FQGNSA. With 5 bases removed from V and 8 bases from J, the gap between germline ends came to 19 bases. CDR3 bases: TGTGCCAGCAGCGACGATTTGGACGGGGTGGATGAGCAGTTCTTC. As protein: CASSDDLDGVDEQFF.

As concerns this clone: The sample has other DNA sequences that encode this CDR3 too. This chain joins TRBV19 and TRBJ1-5; 8 nucleotides agree with TRBD1. Germline CDR1 LNHDA, CDR2 SQIVND (reference sequence). CDR3 length: 15 amino acids. Trimming took 5 bases from V and 1 from J; bases not matched to a gene: 4. CDR3 DNA: TGTGCCAGTAGTTTTTGGACAGGGAGCAATCAGCCCCAGCATTTT. Translated: CASSFWTGSNQPQHF.

V and J are TRBV2 and TRBJ2-2, with TRBD1 identical over 8 bases. CDR1 is SNHLY and CDR2 is FYNNEI in the germline V gene. CDR3 length: 13 amino acids. V lost 7 bases, J lost 8 bases, and 6 bases stayed unmatched. CDR3 sequence: CASTYQGAGELFF. CDR3 sequence (DNA): TGTGCCAGCACCTACCAGGGGGCTGGGGAGCTGTTTTTT. Drawing the rest from reference TRBV2 and TRBJ2-2, the complete variable domain is EPEVTQTPSHQVTQMGQEVILRCVPISNHLYFYWYRQILGQKVEFLVSFYNNEISEKSEIFDDQFSVERPDGSNFTLKIRSTKLEDSAMYFCASTYQGAGELFFGEGSRLTVL.

This rearrangement joins TRBV2 to TRBJ2-3, with D unresolved. CDR1 is SNHLY, CDR2 FYNNEI, per germline. V shed 9 bases and J shed 0 bases, with 13 bases lying between them. This CDR3 has 14 amino acids. The CDR3 sequence: CASTSTRSTDTQYF. In DNA form, the CDR3 reads TGTGCCAGTACAAGTACCCGTAGCACAGATACGCAGTATTTT.

This rearrangement joins TRBV5-1 to TRBJ1-2; TRBD1 matches at 7 bases. The CDR3 runs 13 residues. Germline-derived CDR1 and CDR2 are SGHRS and YFSETQ. Germline trimming cut 7 bases from V and 8 bases from J; bases unmatched to any gene: 11. The CDR3 spells CASQSTGARGYTF. The CDR3 DNA is TGCGCCAGCCAATCAACAGGGGCGAGGGGCTACACCTTC.

The chain uses TRBV11-3 and TRBJ2-3, with 7 bases identical to TRBD2. This CDR3 contains 14 residues. Germline V gene data show CDR1 as SGHNT and CDR2 as YENEEA. V dropped 5 bases and J dropped 0; count of bases not matched to a gene: 2. CDR3 region: CASSRGGSTDTQYF. CDR3 in DNA: TGTGCCAGCAGCCGCGGGGGAAGCACAGATACGCAGTATTTT.

The chain recombines TRBV27 with TRBJ2-2, with unresolved D. The CDR3 loop spans 17 amino acids. V dropped 0 bases and J dropped 4 bases, with 15 bases sitting between them. Germline V gene lookup returns CDR1 MNHEY and CDR2 SMNVEV (reference sequence). DNA for the CDR3: TGTGCCAGCAGTTTATCACCCGGGTCGTCCTTCACCGGGGAGCTGTTTTTT. Residues: CASSLSPGSSFTGELFF.

This clone was seen just once. The chain employs TRBV28 and TRBJ1-5; weak D call: TRBD1 (5 bases). V was pared by 5 bases and J by 7 bases, with 12 bases between. Germline CDR1 reads MDHEN; CDR2 reads SYDVKM. The CDR3 covers 13 residues. CDR3 sequence: CASSSGGTQPQHF. In DNA, the CDR3 is TGTGCCAGCAGTAGCGGGGGTACCCAGCCCCAGCATTTT.

This clone was seen only a few times. The chain carries TRBV11-3 and TRBJ1-1; D is undetermined. Germline assignment: CDR1 SGHNT and CDR2 YENEEA. The V gene lost 0 bases and the J gene lost 10 bases, with 12 bases spanning the gap. The CDR3 has 13 amino acids. The CDR3 sequence is CASSLDRQNRAFF. CDR3 sequence (DNA): TGTGCCAGCAGCTTAGATCGGCAGAATCGAGCTTTCTTT.

V gene TRBV28 combines with J gene TRBJ1-1; no definite D call. This CDR3 comprises 15 residues. Germline V lookup: CDR1 MDHEN, CDR2 SYDVKM. V was shortened by 5 bases and J by 5 bases, with 18 bases between the two germline ends. The CDR3 nucleotides are TGTGCCAGCAGTGGCCTGCGTGAGGGCAAGACTGAAGCTTTCTTT. This sequence encodes CASSGLREGKTEAFF.